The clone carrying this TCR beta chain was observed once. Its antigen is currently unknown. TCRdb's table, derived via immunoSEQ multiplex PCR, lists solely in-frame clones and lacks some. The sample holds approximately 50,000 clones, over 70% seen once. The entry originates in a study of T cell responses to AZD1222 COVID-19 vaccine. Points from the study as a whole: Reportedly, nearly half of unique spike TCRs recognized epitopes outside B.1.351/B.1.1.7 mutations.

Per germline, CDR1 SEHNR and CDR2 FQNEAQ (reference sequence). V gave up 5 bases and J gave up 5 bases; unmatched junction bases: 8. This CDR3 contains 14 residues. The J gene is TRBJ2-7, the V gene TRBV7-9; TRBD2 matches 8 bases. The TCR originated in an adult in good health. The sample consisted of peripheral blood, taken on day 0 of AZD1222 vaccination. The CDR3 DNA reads TGTGCCAGCAGCGTCGCAGCGGGAGCAAACGAGCAGTACTTC. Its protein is CASSVAAGANEQYF.